The 26 T cell receptor beta chains below were found in one sample sequenced in a study of CD8 T cells in Susac syndrome. After extraction with the RNeasy kit, about 0.5 to 1 ug of the RNA was reverse transcribed using random hexamers. TCRdb re-analysed the immunoSEQ multiplex PCR reads in MiXCR, keeping a single row per CDR3 protein. The data contain about 200,000 distinct CDR3 sequences, roughly 94% of them seen just once; the ten biggest clones take up 0.1%. The sample comprised CD4+ T cells from PBMCs. These receptor sequences come from a human donor in good health.

This chain joins TRBV5-4 and TRBJ2-1, with TRBD2 identical over 7 bases. Germline CDR1 is SGHNT and CDR2 is YYREEE (reference sequence). The trim removed 0 bases at V and 3 bases at J, leaving 6 bases unmatched. This CDR3 region has 16 residues. The CDR3 spells CASSLASGLNYNEQFF. DNA for the CDR3: TGTGCCAGCAGCTTGGCTAGCGGATTAAACTACAATGAGCAGTTCTTC.

This chain's CDR3 is CATSAGQPSGANVLTF. Here the CDR3 DNA reads TGTGCCACCAGCGCAGGTCAGCCCTCTGGGGCCAACGTCCTGACTTTC. This chain uses TRBV24-1 with TRBJ2-6; no clear D. Germline CDR1 KGHDR, CDR2 SFDVKD. The CDR3 contains 16 residues. Trimming removed 7 bases from V and 0 bases from J, with 12 bases in between.

The V and J genes are TRBV27 and TRBJ2-7, with a possible D match to TRBD2 (5 bases). The V end was cut by 2 bases, the J end by 1 base, with 15 bases between. The CDR3 contains 16 residues. Germline CDR1 reads MNHEY; CDR2 reads SMNVEV (reference sequence). The CDR3 DNA reads TGTGCCAGCAGTTTAGGTAGGAGAACGGGGTCCTACGAGCAGTACTTC. Its protein is CASSLGRRTGSYEQYF.

CDR3 nucleotide sequence: TGCAGTGCTAGTCACTTCCGGGACAGGGGGCTTGGGGCCACAGATACGCAGTATTTT. Translating gives CSASHFRDRGLGATDTQYF. This chain links TRBV20-1 with TRBJ2-3, with 12 bases matching TRBD1. CDR1 is DFQATT and CDR2 is SNEGSKA in the germline V gene (reference sequence). The CDR3 extends over 19 amino acids. V was pared by 3 bases and J by 2 bases, with 15 bases of the junction left unmatched.

This clonotype has more than one count but fewer than ten. The V call is TRBV20-1, the J call TRBJ2-5; D is unclear. The germline V and J ends were trimmed by 5 bases and 1 base, with 5 bases remaining between them. CDR1 is DFQATT, CDR2 SNEGSKA, per germline (reference sequence). This CDR3 is built from 11 residues. CDR3: CSAGPQETQYF. Here the CDR3 DNA reads TGCAGTGCTGGGCCCCAAGAGACCCAGTACTTC.

V is TRBV29-1 and J is TRBJ1-1; D not resolved. V was clipped by 0 bases and J by 3 bases, with 11 bases between them. The V gene's germline CDR1 is SQVTM and CDR2 ANQGSEA. The CDR3 sequence is 14 residues long. CDR3 DNA sequence: TGCAGCGTTGAAGACGAAAGGGCGTACACTGAAGCTTTCTTT. Translated, it gives CSVEDERAYTEAFF.

This chain joins TRBV29-1 and TRBJ2-1; no clear D. Per germline, CDR1 SQVTM and CDR2 ANQGSEA. The V gene lost 4 bases and the J gene lost 0 bases, with 10 bases spanning the gap. The CDR3 totals 14 residues. The chain's CDR3 is CSVVRLVSYNEQFF. CDR3 bases: TGCAGCGTTGTTCGTCTCGTCTCCTACAATGAGCAGTTCTTC.

The CDR3 DNA reads TGCAGCGTTGCAACAGGGGTAAATGAAAAACTGTTTTTT. Translated: CSVATGVNEKLFF. This rearrangement joins TRBV29-1 to TRBJ1-4; the match to TRBD1 covers 7 bases. CDR1 is SQVTM, CDR2 ANQGSEA, per germline. J gave up 5 bases and V 4 bases, and 4 bases lay outside the gene matches. The CDR3 extends over 13 amino acids.

This chain uses TRBV6-6 with TRBJ2-3; 11 positions agree with TRBD2. Germline CDR1 is MNHNY and CDR2 is SVGAGI (reference sequence). J gave up 7 bases and V 6 bases, and 9 bases lay outside the gene matches. This CDR3 contains 15 residues. The CDR3 reads CASRPTSGGPYTQYF. The CDR3 DNA follows: TGTGCCAGCAGACCTACTAGCGGGGGTCCCTATACGCAGTATTTT.

The chain combines TRBV5-6 with TRBJ1-2; D is perhaps TRBD1 (5 bases). Trimming shortened V by 3 bases and J by 8 bases, and 20 bases separated the two germline ends. Germline CDR1 reads SGHDT; CDR2 reads YYEEEE. The CDR3 is 15 amino acids. CDR3 residues: CASSSKGWREGGYTF. The CDR3 DNA follows: TGTGCCAGCAGCTCAAAGGGGTGGAGGGAAGGAGGCTACACCTTC.

The rearrangement joins TRBV12-3 or TRBV12-4 to TRBJ1-2, with D possibly matching TRBD1 (6 bases). V was clipped by 8 bases and J by 8 bases, with 30 bases between them. The CDR3 consists of 17 residues. The CDR3 nucleotides are TGTGCCAGCTCGGAGGGATTCGGGCGGTGGAATGGGGGCGGCTACACCTTC. This encodes CASSEGFGRWNGGGYTF.

The CDR3, as DNA: TGTGCCAGCAGGGACTACCAGAGCTCCTACGAGCAGTACTTC. This translates into CASRDYQSSYEQYF. This chain connects TRBV2 to TRBJ2-7; weak D call: TRBD2 (6 bases). Trimming removed 6 bases at V and 0 bases at J, with 12 bases between. This CDR3 is built from 14 residues. CDR1 is SNHLY and CDR2 is FYNNEI in the germline V gene.

V and J are TRBV20-1 and TRBJ2-6, with 10 bases that match TRBD2. V was pared by 3 bases and J by 4 bases, with 9 bases of the junction left unmatched. The CDR3 spans 17 residues. From germline, CDR1 is DFQATT and CDR2 SNEGSKA (reference sequence). CDR3 DNA: TGCAGTGCTAGTGATCGGAAAGCGGGAGGGGGGGCCAACGTCCTGACTTTC. It yields the protein CSASDRKAGGGANVLTF.

This clonotype was seen just once. The chain employs TRBV7-9 and TRBJ1-2; no reliable D call. V was trimmed by 5 bases and J by 8 bases, leaving 15 bases between them. Germline assignment: CDR1 SEHNR and CDR2 FQNEAQ (reference sequence). This CDR3 is built from 13 residues. The CDR3 DNA is TGTGCCAGCAGCCAAGGTAGCGTGAACGGCTACACCTTC. Its protein product is CASSQGSVNGYTF.

The chain carries TRBV4-2 and TRBJ1-5, with 7 bases fitting TRBD1. Germline CDR1 and CDR2: LGHNA and YNFKEQ. The CDR3 consists of 18 residues. V lost 2 bases, J lost 4 bases, and 14 bases stayed unmatched. CDR3 DNA: TGTGCCAGCAGCCAACATGATCGACAGGGCCCCATGAATCAGCCCCAGCATTTT. This codes for CASSQHDRQGPMNQPQHF.

The chain links TRBV7-2 to TRBJ2-7; possibly TRBD1 for D (9 bases). V gave up 6 bases and J gave up 7 bases, with 16 bases separating them. Germline-derived CDR1 and CDR2 are SGHTA and FQGNSA. The CDR3 runs 13 residues. The CDR3 here is CASRIAGQGEQYF. The CDR3 coding sequence is TGTGCCAGCAGGATAGCGGGACAGGGAGAGCAGTACTTC.

V gene TRBV3-1 combines with J gene TRBJ1-1; D is unclear. V dropped 0 bases and J dropped 10 bases, with 12 bases sitting between them. The germline gives CDR1 LGHDT, CDR2 YNNKEL (reference sequence). The CDR3 covers 13 residues. The CDR3 DNA reads as TGTGCCAGCAGCCAAGATAGTGGTGTCGCAGCTTTCTTT. It yields the protein CASSQDSGVAAFF.

This chain joins TRBV20-1 and TRBJ2-5; D gene uncertain. This CDR3 spans 13 amino acids. Germline CDR1 is DFQATT and CDR2 is SNEGSKA (reference sequence). V gave up 1 base and J gave up 2 bases, with 8 bases separating them. The CDR3 DNA is TGCAGTGCTAGAGGGATTAAACAAGAGACCCAGTACTTC. Its protein product is CSARGIKQETQYF.

The J gene is TRBJ2-4, the V gene TRBV5-6; D remains unclear. CDR3 length equals 14 residues. The V gene lost 6 bases and the J gene lost 0 bases, with 10 bases spanning the gap. Germline CDR1 is SGHDT and CDR2 is YYEEEE. CDR3 nucleotide sequence: TGTGCCAGCACGGCGATGGTAGCCAAAAACATTCAGTACTTC. Translating gives CASTAMVAKNIQYF.

The CDR3 reads CSTGSQETQYF. For the CDR3, the DNA is TGCAGCACAGGGAGTCAAGAGACCCAGTACTTC. This chain joins TRBV29-1 and TRBJ2-5; perhaps TRBD1 as D (6 bases). The CDR3 length is 11 residues. The germline V and J ends were trimmed by 8 bases and 2 bases, with 9 bases remaining between them. Looked up from germline, CDR1 is SQVTM and CDR2 is ANQGSEA.

This sequence joins TRBV5-1 and TRBJ1-2; D not certain. V lost 4 bases to trimming and J lost 8 bases, with 18 bases between them. This CDR3 has 14 amino acids. Germline CDR1 and CDR2: SGHRS and YFSETQ. The CDR3 loop is CASSARTEAYGYTF. Written as DNA, the CDR3 is TGCGCCAGCAGCGCGCGGACGGAGGCCTACGGCTACACCTTC.

The table lists this clonotype with a count of one. The rearrangement uses TRBV14 and TRBJ2-3, with TRBD2 matching over 10 bases. This CDR3 has 12 residues. CDR1 and CDR2 (germline): SGHDN, FVKESK. V shed 6 bases, J shed 8 bases, and the junction held 2 bases outside the gene matches. The CDR3 coding sequence is TGTGCCAGCAGTCGGACTAGCGGTACGCAGTATTTT. Its translation is CASSRTSGTQYF.

V and J are TRBV7-2 and TRBJ2-7, with D hard to call. From germline, CDR1 is SGHTA and CDR2 FQGNSA. V dropped 2 bases and J dropped 3 bases, with 14 bases sitting between them. The length of the CDR3 is 15 residues. CDR3 DNA: TGTGCCAGCAGCTTAAGTGATCGAGCAGGCTACGAGCAGTACGTC. Its translation is CASSLSDRAGYEQYV.

This chain connects TRBV20-1 to TRBJ1-2; D might be TRBD1 (5 bases). The CDR3 totals 13 residues. The germline V gene encodes CDR1 DFQATT and CDR2 SNEGSKA (reference sequence). The V end was cut by 5 bases, the J end by 4 bases, with 14 bases between. The CDR3 is CSADSGEIYGYTF. CDR3 nucleotide sequence: TGCAGTGCTGACTCGGGGGAGATCTATGGCTACACCTTC.

As to this clonotype: Compared with germline, one end of the junction differs, possibly owing to a read error. V usage is TRBV29-1 and J usage is TRBJ1-1; no reliable D call. CDR1 and CDR2 (germline): SQVTM, ANQGSEA. CDR3 length equals 11 residues. The CDR3 bases are TGTTTATACTCTTATAACACTGAAGCTTTCTTT. Protein product: CLYSYNTEAFF.

CDR3 region: CASSLTLGQLFQETQYF. The CDR3 bases are TGTGCCAGCAGCCTTACATTAGGACAGCTCTTCCAAGAGACCCAGTACTTC. This chain uses TRBV6-1 with TRBJ2-5; D possibly corresponds to TRBD1 (6 bases). The germline gives CDR1 MNHNS, CDR2 SASEGT. The CDR3 totals 17 residues. Trimming removed 6 bases from V and 1 base from J, with 21 bases in between.